This TCR beta chain was obtained from a study of T cells in Graves' hyperthyroidism and ophthalmopathy. Findings of the study overall: Most clonotypes expanded in thyroid above 0.001 were likewise present in blood.

What was amplified from RNA transcripts were TCR beta CDR3 regions. TCR CDR3 regions were first amplified by RT-PCR with HTBI primers. TCRdb redid the calling of the multiplex PCR reads with MiXCR, one entry per CDR3 protein. The data contain over 450,000 distinct CDR3 sequences, roughly 15% of them singletons. Patients with uncontrolled infections, other autoimmune diseases, pregnancy or lactation were excluded. About this clonotype: Its matching antigen is unknown.

Input material: blood. The sequence was obtained from a woman under 30 with Graves' ophthalmopathy.

The CDR3 loop is CASSQEVRQGYGYTF. CDR3 nucleotide sequence: TGCGCCAGCAGCCAAGAAGTTCGGCAGGGCTATGGCTACACCTTC. The chain uses TRBV4-1 and TRBJ1-2; D possibly corresponds to TRBD1 (5 bases). CDR3 length: 15 amino acids. V shed 0 bases and J shed 4 bases, with 12 bases lying between them. Per germline, CDR1 MGHRA and CDR2 YSYEKL.